This is a list of T cell receptor beta chains from one sample in a study of T cell changes during pregnancy in multiple sclerosis. Method: immunoSEQ multiplex PCR; TCRdb's copy keeps in-frame clones and lacks some. The table records fewer than 35,000 clones, 90% to 95% of them present only once. Here the sequenced sample was CD4+ T cells from peripheral blood mononuclear cells, taken in the second trimester of pregnancy. The origin of the receptors is a female donor with multiple sclerosis, enrolled in a pregnancy study. The CDR3 runs from the conserved cysteine through the conserved F or W. The D gene is left open where the match is weak. Size is stated for part of the rows, as once, few or many counts, or as a class when the clone is expanded.

D gene,clone size,V gene,J gene,CDR3 DNA,CDR3 protein
NA,NA,TRBV10-3,TRBJ2-7,TGTGCCATCAGGGACTCCGGAGGCGGATCCTACGAGCAGTACTTC,CAIRDSGGGSYEQYF
TRBD1,NA,TRBV18,TRBJ1-5,TGTGCCAGCTCGCCCCCGGGACAGGGGGTTAGGCATTTT,CASSPPGQGVRHF
NA,NA,TRBV27,TRBJ2-1,TGTGCCAGCAGTCCTAGTCCCCATGAGCAGTTCTTC,CASSPSPHEQFF
NA,NA,TRBV19,TRBJ2-1,TGTGCCAGTAAACTGGACCCCGGGAGCTCCTACAATGAGCAGTTCTTC,CASKLDPGSSYNEQFF
TRBD1,few,TRBV7-2,TRBJ2-1,TGTGCCAGCAGCCCCACGACAGGGGGCTTAGACAATGAGCAGTTCTTC,CASSPTTGGLDNEQFF
TRBD1,few,TRBV9,TRBJ2-5,TGTGCCAGCAGCGCCCAGGGGGTAGAAGAGACCCAGTACTTC,CASSAQGVEETQYF
NA,NA,TRBV7-7,TRBJ2-2,TGTGCCAGCAGCTTCGGAACAGGGGTCGGACTAGCCAATACCGGGGAGCTGTTTTTT,CASSFGTGVGLANTGELFF
TRBD1,NA,TRBV28,TRBJ2-5,TGTGCCAGCAGTTCATCCGGGACAGGGAGAAAAGAGACCCAGTACTTC,CASSSSGTGRKETQYF
NA,NA,TRBV7-9,TRBJ1-5,TGTGCCAGCAGCTTAGGGGTCGGGGGGGTCCAGCCCCAGCATTTT,CASSLGVGGVQPQHF
NA,NA,TRBV7-2,TRBJ2-7,TGTGCCAGCAGCTTATTTGTGGGGCCCTACGAGCAGTACTTC,CASSLFVGPYEQYF
NA,NA,TRBV11-2,TRBJ2-7,TGTGCCAGCAGCGAAGCCAACTACGAGCAGTACTTC,CASSEANYEQYF
TRBD1,NA,TRBV2,TRBJ1-5,TGTGCCAGCAGTGATCGTAGGACAGGGAATCAGCCCCAGCATTTT,CASSDRRTGNQPQHF
TRBD1,NA,TRBV27,TRBJ1-2,TGTGCCAGCAGACGACAGGGGGCGCTCTATGGCTACACCTTC,CASRRQGALYGYTF
TRBD1,once,TRBV6-5,TRBJ1-1,TGTGCCAGCAGTCGTGACAGGGTCACTGAAGCTTTCTTT,CASSRDRVTEAFF
NA,NA,TRBV27,TRBJ2-7,TGTGCCAGCAGTCCGACTTCCATGAAGTACGAGCAGTACTTC,CASSPTSMKYEQYF
TRBD1,NA,TRBV5-1,TRBJ2-2,TGCGCCAGCAGCTTGGCACAGGGGGCGCAATCCGGGGAGCTGTTTTTT,CASSLAQGAQSGELFF
TRBD1,NA,TRBV28,TRBJ1-5,TGTGCCAGCAGTCCGCAGGGGGCGTACAATCAGCCCCAGCATTTT,CASSPQGAYNQPQHF
NA,NA,TRBV6-1,TRBJ2-7,TGTGCCAGCAATCTCACACCCTACGAGCAGTACTTC,CASNLTPYEQYF
TRBD1,NA,TRBV30,TRBJ1-2,TGTGCCGGAAGACTACAGGGGGCTGTGGGCTACACCTTC,CAGRLQGAVGYTF
NA,NA,TRBV5-1,TRBJ2-2,TGCGCCAGCAGCCGTGTGAACACCGGGGAGCTGTTTTTT,CASSRVNTGELFF
TRBD2,NA,TRBV6-1,TRBJ2-3,TGTGCCAGCAGTGAGGCCCGGACTAGCGGGAGGTATTTT,CASSEARTSGRYF
NA,NA,TRBV2,TRBJ2-5,TGTGCCAGCAGTGAAGGTCGAGAGACCCAGTACTTC,CASSEGRETQYF
NA,NA,TRBV2,TRBJ1-4,TGTGCCAGCAGACTCAGGTGGGGGCCCGGTAATGAAAAACTGTTTTTT,CASRLRWGPGNEKLFF
TRBD2,NA,TRBV5-5,TRBJ2-1,TGTGCCAGCAGCGCCAGGGAGCGGGGGAACAATGAGCAGTTCTTC,CASSARERGNNEQFF
TRBD2,NA,TRBV6-1,TRBJ2-1,TGTGCCAGCACCCGGGAGGGACTAGCTGTAAATGAGCAGTTCTTC,CASTREGLAVNEQFF
NA,NA,TRBV30,TRBJ1-1,TGTGCCTGGAGGTCCGTAAAAGCTTTCTTT,CAWRSVKAFF
NA,once,TRBV28,TRBJ2-3,TGTGCCAGTACACGGGTAGCGGAGAACACAGATACGCAGTATTTT,CASTRVAENTDTQYF
TRBD1,NA,TRBV9,TRBJ1-2,TGTGCCAGCAGCCCCCGCGGACAGGGTGGAGGCTACACCTTC,CASSPRGQGGGYTF
TRBD2,once,TRBV14,TRBJ2-7,TGTGCCAGCACCGCCGGTGGAACCGGGGGGGTGGGGCAGTACTTC,CASTAGGTGGVGQYF
TRBD1,NA,TRBV5-1,TRBJ1-3,TGCGCCAGCAGGCAGGGACAGGGGCGCCACCTCTCTGGAAACACCATATATTTT,CASRQGQGRHLSGNTIYF
TRBD1,once,TRBV29-1,TRBJ1-1,TGCAGCGTTGAAACAGGGGTGAACACTGAAGCTTTCTTT,CSVETGVNTEAFF
TRBD1,NA,TRBV18,TRBJ2-7,TGTGCCAGCTCACGCGGACAGGACTACGAGCAGTACTTC,CASSRGQDYEQYF
TRBD1,once,TRBV19,TRBJ1-2,TGTGCCAGTAGGTTGGAGGGGGCCTATGGCTACACCTTC,CASRLEGAYGYTF
NA,NA,TRBV5-4,TRBJ2-5,TGTGCCAGCAGCTTGACGGGGGGCGCAGAGACCCAGTACTTC,CASSLTGGAETQYF
TRBD2,NA,TRBV25-1,TRBJ2-1,TGTGCCAGCAGTGAATATAGGACTAGCGGTATGAATGAGCAGTTCTTC,CASSEYRTSGMNEQFF